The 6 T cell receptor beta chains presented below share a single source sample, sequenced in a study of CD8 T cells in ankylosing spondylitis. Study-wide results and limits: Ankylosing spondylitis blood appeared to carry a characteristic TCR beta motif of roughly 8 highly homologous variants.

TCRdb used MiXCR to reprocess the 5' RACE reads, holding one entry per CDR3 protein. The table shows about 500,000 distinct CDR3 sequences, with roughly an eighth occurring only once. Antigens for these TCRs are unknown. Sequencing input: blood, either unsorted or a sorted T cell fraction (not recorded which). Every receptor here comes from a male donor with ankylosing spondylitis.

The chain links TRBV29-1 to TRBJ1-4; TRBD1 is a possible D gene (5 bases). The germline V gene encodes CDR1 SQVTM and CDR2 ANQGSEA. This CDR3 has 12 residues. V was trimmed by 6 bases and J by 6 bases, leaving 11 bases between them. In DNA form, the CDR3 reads TGCAGCGTCCAAGGGGTGGATGAAAAACTGTTTTTT. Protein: CSVQGVDEKLFF.

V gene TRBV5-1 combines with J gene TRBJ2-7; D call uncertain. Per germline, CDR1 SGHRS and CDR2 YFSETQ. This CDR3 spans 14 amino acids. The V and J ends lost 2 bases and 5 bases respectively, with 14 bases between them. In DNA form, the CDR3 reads TGCGCCAGCAGCTTACGACCCAGTGCGGACGAGCAGTACTTC. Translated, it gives CASSLRPSADEQYF.

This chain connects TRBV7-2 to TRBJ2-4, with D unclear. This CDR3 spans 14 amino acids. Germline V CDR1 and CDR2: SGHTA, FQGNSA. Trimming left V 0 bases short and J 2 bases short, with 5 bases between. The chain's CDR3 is CASSLAESKNIQYF. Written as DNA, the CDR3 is TGTGCCAGCAGCTTAGCGGAGTCCAAAAACATTCAGTACTTC.

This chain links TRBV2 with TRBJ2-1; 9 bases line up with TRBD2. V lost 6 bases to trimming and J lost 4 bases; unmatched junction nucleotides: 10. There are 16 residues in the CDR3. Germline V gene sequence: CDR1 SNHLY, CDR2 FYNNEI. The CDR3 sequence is CASSPREAGGYNEQFF. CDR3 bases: TGTGCCAGCAGCCCACGGGAAGCGGGAGGATACAATGAGCAGTTCTTC.

The CDR3: CASSHLGADTEAFF. The CDR3 bases are TGCGCCAGCAGCCACTTAGGGGCGGACACTGAAGCTTTCTTT. The V call is TRBV5-1, the J call TRBJ1-1; a possible D gene is TRBD1 (5 bases). V lost 4 bases and J lost 3, with 13 bases in between. The CDR3 covers 14 residues. Germline CDR1 reads SGHRS; CDR2 reads YFSETQ. Drawing the rest from reference TRBV5-1 and TRBJ1-1, the complete variable domain is KAGVTQTPRYLIKTRGQQVTLSCSPISGHRSVSWYQQTPGQGLQFLFEYFSETQRNKGNFPGRFSGRQFSNSRSEMNVSTLELGDSALYLCASSHLGADTEAFFGQGTRLTVV.

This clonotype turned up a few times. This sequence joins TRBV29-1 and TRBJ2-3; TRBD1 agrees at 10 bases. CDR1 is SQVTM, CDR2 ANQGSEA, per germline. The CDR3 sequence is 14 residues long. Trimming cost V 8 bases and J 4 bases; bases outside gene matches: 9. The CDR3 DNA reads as TGCAGCCATGAAGGGGACAGGGGATCAGATACGCAGTATTTT. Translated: CSHEGDRGSDTQYF.